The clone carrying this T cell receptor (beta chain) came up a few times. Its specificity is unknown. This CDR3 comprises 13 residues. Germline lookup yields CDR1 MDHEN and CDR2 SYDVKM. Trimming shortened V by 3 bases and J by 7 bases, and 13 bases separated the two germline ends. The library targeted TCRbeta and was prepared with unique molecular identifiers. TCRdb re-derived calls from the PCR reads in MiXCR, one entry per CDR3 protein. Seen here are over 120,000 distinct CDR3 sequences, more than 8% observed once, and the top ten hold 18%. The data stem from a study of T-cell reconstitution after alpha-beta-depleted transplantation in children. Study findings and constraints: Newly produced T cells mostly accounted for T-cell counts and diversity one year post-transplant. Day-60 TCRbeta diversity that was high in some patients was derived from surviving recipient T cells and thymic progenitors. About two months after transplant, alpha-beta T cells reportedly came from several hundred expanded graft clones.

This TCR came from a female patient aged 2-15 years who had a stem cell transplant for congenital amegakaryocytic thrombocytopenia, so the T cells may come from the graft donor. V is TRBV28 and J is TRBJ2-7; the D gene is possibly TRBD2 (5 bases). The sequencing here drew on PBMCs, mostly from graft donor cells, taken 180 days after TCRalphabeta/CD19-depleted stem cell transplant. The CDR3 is CASSLLLAGEQYF. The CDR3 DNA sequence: TGTGCCAGCAGTTTGTTGCTAGCTGGGGAGCAGTACTTC. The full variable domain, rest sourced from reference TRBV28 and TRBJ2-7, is DVKVTQSSRYLVKRTGEKVFLECVQDMDHENMFWYRQDPGLGLRLIYFSYDVKMKEKGDIPEGYSVSREKKERFSLILESASTNQTSMYLCASSLLLAGEQYFGPGTRLTVT.